What follows are 18 T cell receptor beta chains derived from one specimen sequenced in a study of blood T cell repertoires in COVID-19. Data came from immunoSEQ multiplex PCR; TCRdb stores just in-frame clones and leaves some out. The sample lists about 80,000 clones; 91% were seen once. Source material: peripheral blood. The receptors stem from a woman aged 45-59 years in a cohort sampled during active COVID-19.

Relative to its sample, this clone is medium-sized. The rearrangement joins TRBV19 to TRBJ1-6; possibly TRBD1 for D (6 bases). Trimming left V 5 bases short and J 0 bases short, with 14 bases between. Germline lookup yields CDR1 LNHDA and CDR2 SQIVND (reference sequence). The CDR3 has 17 residues. The CDR3 DNA reads TGTGCCAGTAGTCTCCGGAGAGGGGGCTCCTATAATTCACCCCTCCACTTT. Translated: CASSLRRGGSYNSPLHF.

This clone was recorded once. The rearrangement uses TRBV28 and TRBJ1-2; possibly TRBD1 for D (6 bases). Trimming took 3 bases from V and 8 from J, leaving 16 bases between them. The CDR3 consists of 14 residues. Germline V CDR1 and CDR2: MDHEN, SYDVKM. The CDR3 loop is CASSFRAGAGGYTF. For the CDR3, the DNA is TGTGCCAGCAGTTTTAGGGCAGGGGCAGGAGGCTACACCTTC.

This clone was seen a few times. The rearrangement joins TRBV24-1 to TRBJ1-3; a weak D match, TRBD1 (6 bases). The germline gives CDR1 KGHDR, CDR2 SFDVKD. V shed 1 base and J shed 7 bases, with 10 bases lying between them. This CDR3 contains 14 residues. The DNA of the CDR3 is TGTGCCACCAGTGATTTACAGGGTCTGAACACCATATATTTT. Its translation is CATSDLQGLNTIYF.

The chain employs TRBV29-1 and TRBJ1-1, with D unclear. V was shortened by 3 bases and J by 4 bases, with 12 bases between the two germline ends. Germline-derived CDR1 and CDR2 are SQVTM and ANQGSEA. CDR3 length: 13 residues. CDR3 in DNA: TGCAGCGTTGATTCGGGGAAGGGCACTGAAGCTTTCTTT. This encodes CSVDSGKGTEAFF.

The V and J genes are TRBV12-3 or TRBV12-4 and TRBJ2-4, with D uncertain. This CDR3 is built from 12 residues. V lost 2 bases and J 13 bases, leaving 12 bases between the germline ends. The CDR3 DNA follows: TGTGCCAGCAGTTTATCTGGCGGAGTCCAGTACTTC. It specifies CASSLSGGVQYF.

This clone was seen more than once but under ten times. The chain recombines TRBV2 with TRBJ1-2; D not certain. Germline CDR1 is SNHLY and CDR2 is FYNNEI. Between the trimmed V and J ends, which lost 0 bases and 7 bases, there was a span of 21 bases. The CDR3 extends over 17 amino acids. The CDR3: CASSEALSEDLYLGYTF. CDR3 in DNA: TGTGCCAGCAGTGAAGCGTTATCGGAGGATCTATATCTTGGCTACACCTTC.

The chain joins TRBV18 to TRBJ1-5; 9 nucleotides line up with TRBD1. Germline V lookup: CDR1 KGHSH, CDR2 LQKENI. This CDR3 spans 17 amino acids. V lost 3 bases, J lost 0 bases, and 6 bases stayed unmatched. CDR3 loop: CASSPGQGPYSNQPQHF. CDR3 DNA: TGTGCCAGCTCACCGGGACAGGGCCCTTATAGCAATCAGCCCCAGCATTTT.

Note on this clone: One end of the junction is discordant with germline, which a read error may explain. The rearrangement links TRBV9 to TRBJ2-1; 8 bases are a match to TRBD2. This CDR3 comprises 15 residues. The germline V gene encodes CDR1 SGDLS and CDR2 YYNGEE. CDR3 protein: CASSVGGLAYDEQFF. CDR3 nucleotides: TGTGCCAGCAGCGTTGGCGGACTAGCCTACGATGAGCAGTTCTTC.

The gene calls are TRBV9 and TRBJ2-1, with 13 nucleotides matching TRBD2. Unmatched junction bases numbered 7, after V lost 3 bases and J lost 7 bases. This CDR3 region has 16 residues. Per germline, CDR1 SGDLS and CDR2 YYNGEE. CDR3 region: CASSGSTSGRRNEQFF. The CDR3 nucleotides are TGTGCCAGCAGCGGTTCGACTAGCGGGAGGAGAAATGAGCAGTTCTTC.

The chain links TRBV27 to TRBJ1-4; a possible D gene is TRBD1 (6 bases). Germline CDR1 and CDR2: MNHEY and SMNVEV (reference sequence). This CDR3 contains 14 residues. Trimming took 5 bases from V and 6 from J, leaving 13 bases between them. The CDR3: CASSVRGGDEKLFF. The CDR3 nucleotides read TGTGCCAGCAGTGTTAGGGGGGGGGATGAAAAACTGTTTTTT.

This clone was detected many times. This chain connects TRBV19 to TRBJ1-1, with D possibly TRBD1 on 5 matching bases. CDR3 length: 13 amino acids. Trimming took 4 bases from V and 1 from J, leaving 7 bases between them. Germline lookup yields CDR1 LNHDA and CDR2 SQIVND (reference sequence). This chain's CDR3 is CASSTQGNTEAFF. The CDR3 bases are TGTGCCAGTAGTACCCAGGGGAACACTGAAGCTTTCTTT.

CDR3 amino acids: CASSPLGGETQYF. CDR3 DNA sequence: TGTGCCAGCAGTCCGTTGGGAGGCGAGACCCAGTACTTC. The chain uses TRBV12-3 or TRBV12-4 and TRBJ2-5, with D possibly being TRBD2 (6 bases). The CDR3 consists of 13 residues. Trimming shortened V by 5 bases and J by 5 bases, and 12 bases separated the two germline ends.

The chain combines TRBV18 with TRBJ2-1, with 9 bases fitting TRBD2. CDR1 and CDR2 from the germline V gene are KGHSH and LQKENI. CDR3 length: 16 amino acids. V shed 1 base, J shed 12 bases, and the junction held 13 bases outside the gene matches. The CDR3 loop is CASSPRAASGTQRQFF. The CDR3 coding sequence is TGTGCCAGCTCACCACGAGCGGCTAGCGGGACTCAACGGCAGTTCTTC.

V and J are TRBV19 and TRBJ2-3, with TRBD2 matching over 13 bases. V shed 1 base, J shed 2 bases, and the junction held 6 bases outside the gene matches. This CDR3 is 18 amino acids long. Germline assignment: CDR1 LNHDA and CDR2 SQIVND (reference sequence). The DNA for the CDR3 is TGTGCCAGTAGTATAGGCGGACTAGCGGGGGACCTCACAGATACGCAGTATTTT. Translated: CASSIGGLAGDLTDTQYF.

J is TRBJ1-2 and V is TRBV18, with TRBD1 matching over 12 bases. From germline, CDR1 is KGHSH and CDR2 LQKENI. The CDR3 contains 16 residues. J was trimmed by 7 bases and V by 0 bases; bases with no gene match: 6. The CDR3 loop reads CASSPPSRDRGLGYTF. Here the CDR3 DNA reads TGTGCCAGCTCACCACCGTCCCGGGACAGGGGGCTTGGCTACACCTTC.

The V gene is TRBV24-1, the J gene TRBJ2-2, with D tentatively TRBD2 (6 bases). Per the germline V gene, CDR1 is KGHDR and CDR2 is SFDVKD. This CDR3 comprises 14 residues. Trimming pared 10 bases from V and 2 bases from J, leaving 13 bases between. The CDR3 protein is CATEGLTNTGELFF. In nucleotides, the CDR3 is TGTGCCACGGAGGGACTTACAAACACCGGGGAGCTGTTTTTT.

V usage is TRBV6-1 and J usage is TRBJ2-2; 7 nucleotides align to TRBD1. This CDR3 is 16 amino acids long. V lost 4 bases, J lost 4 bases, and 9 bases stayed unmatched. Per the germline V gene, CDR1 is MNHNS and CDR2 is SASEGT. The CDR3 loop reads CASSADRVVPTGELFF. The CDR3 bases are TGTGCCAGCAGTGCAGACAGGGTAGTTCCCACCGGGGAGCTGTTTTTT.

This clone was seen once. The CDR3 DNA follows: TGTGCCAGCAGCTTGGCGGGGGACAGATTCTCTGGAAACACCATATATTTT. Translated: CASSLAGDRFSGNTIYF. This chain connects TRBV5-5 to TRBJ1-3; 7 bases are a match to TRBD1. CDR1 and CDR2 from the germline V gene are SGHKS and YYEKEE (reference sequence). CDR3 length: 17 amino acids. V shed 0 bases, J shed 0 bases, and the junction held 6 bases outside the gene matches.